The 32 T cell receptor beta chains listed next were all sequenced from one sample in a study of metastatic and nonmetastatic thyroid tumors. All patients reached thyroid surgery having received no treatment beforehand. With MiXCR, TCRdb called clones anew from the PCR reads. The table has about 21,000 clones, around 15% seen once. Input material: tumor tissue. The receptors were gathered from a female donor with papillary thyroid cancer or a benign thyroid nodule (not recorded which). Some clones in this sample may be carry-over from other donors' samples.

Notes on this clone: The conserved final phenylalanine or tryptophan is absent from the CDR3, which likely points to a read error. Because the CDR3's place on the DNA is in doubt, the DNA is left out and the CDR3 is given as listed by TCRdb. The rearrangement uses TRBV12-3 or TRBV12-4 and TRBJ2-7. The CDR3 spans 12 residues, counting both ends. The CDR3 spells CASSSNYVERYL.

Turning to this clone: This sample also contains other DNA sequences that code for the same CDR3. The genes are TRBV7-6 and TRBJ2-3; 9 bases fit TRBD2. This CDR3 region has 17 residues. CDR1 and CDR2 from the germline V gene are SGHVS and FNYEAQ. V gave up 1 base and J gave up 5 bases; unmatched junction bases: 10. The CDR3 region has the DNA TGTGCCAGCAGCTTAGTGGGCGGGGGGGCCGGTGGAGATACGCAGTATTTT. Amino acid sequence: CASSLVGGGAGGDTQYF. The full variable domain, with the rest looked up from reference TRBV7-6 and TRBJ2-3, is GAGVSQSPRYKVTKRGQDVALRCDPISGHVSLYWYRQALGQGPEFLTYFNYEAQQDKSGLPNDRFSAERPEGSISTLTIQRTEQRDSAMYRCASSLVGGGAGGDTQYFGPGTRLTVL.

This clone was seen ten or more times. The V gene is TRBV15, the J gene TRBJ1-5; the D gene is possibly TRBD1 (5 bases). The length of the CDR3 is 14 residues. The germline V and J ends were trimmed by 1 base and 4 bases, with 8 bases remaining between them. Germline lookup yields CDR1 LNHNV and CDR2 YYDKDF (reference sequence). The CDR3 DNA is TGTGCCACCAGCAGAGGTCAGGGTAATCAGCCCCAGCATTTT. Residues: CATSRGQGNQPQHF.

This rearrangement joins TRBV3-1 to TRBJ2-1; maybe TRBD1 (6 bases). Trimming pared 6 bases from V and 3 bases from J, leaving 9 bases between. CDR1 is LGHDT and CDR2 is YNNKEL in the germline V gene (reference sequence). This CDR3 comprises 13 residues. CDR3 nucleotides: TGTGCCAGCAGACGGGACAACTACAATGAGCAGTTCTTC. Its protein product is CASRRDNYNEQFF.

The V gene is TRBV9, the J gene TRBJ2-3; 7 bases match TRBD2. The germline gives CDR1 SGDLS, CDR2 YYNGEE. CDR3 length: 15 residues. The J segment lost 2 bases and the V segment lost 6 bases, leaving 9 bases of the junction unmatched. DNA of the CDR3: TGTGCCAGCACCCCGAGCGGGACGAACACAGATACGCAGTATTTT. Amino acid sequence: CASTPSGTNTDTQYF.

On this clone: The germline gene is not matched at one end of the junction; a read error may be the cause. Other DNA sequences from this sample encode an identical CDR3 as well. The chain carries TRBV19 and TRBJ2-2, with 7 nucleotides matching TRBD1. CDR1 is LNHDA and CDR2 is SQIVND in the germline V gene (reference sequence). This CDR3 has 14 residues. Written as DNA, the CDR3 is TGTGCCAGTAGGAGGGGACAGAACACCGGTGAGCTTTTTTTT. Its protein product is CASRRGQNTGELFF.

The chain has TRBV14 and TRBJ1-2, with D perhaps TRBD1 (5 bases). Between the trimmed V and J ends, which lost 4 bases and 5 bases, there was a span of 23 bases. The germline CDR1 and CDR2 sequences are SGHDN and FVKESK. This CDR3 is 17 amino acids long. The CDR3 is CASSLGDRGPFPYGYTF. As DNA, the CDR3 is TGTGCCAGCAGCCTAGGCGACAGAGGGCCTTTCCCATATGGCTACACCTTC. The full variable domain, with the rest looked up from reference TRBV14 and TRBJ1-2, is EAGVTQFPSHSVIEKGQTVTLRCDPISGHDNLYWYRRVMGKEIKFLLHFVKESKQDESGMPNNRFLAERTGGTYSTLKVQPAELEDSGVYFCASSLGDRGPFPYGYTFGSGTRLTVV.

This clone was seen repeatedly, ten times or more. DNA of the CDR3: TGTGCCAGCAGCTTTTTTCGACAGATAGAGACCCAGTACTTC. This gives the protein CASSFFRQIETQYF. V and J are TRBV7-9 and TRBJ2-5, with a tentative D call TRBD1 (5 bases). The CDR3 totals 14 residues. V was shortened by 3 bases and J by 4 bases, with 12 bases between the two germline ends. Germline-derived CDR1 and CDR2 are SEHNR and FQNEAQ (reference sequence).

This clone has a count of ten or more. The junction departs from germline at one end; a sequencing error may be responsible. The chain links TRBV28 to TRBJ2-1, with TRBD2 identical over 9 bases. Germline V gene data show CDR1 as MDHEN and CDR2 as SYDVKM. The length of the CDR3 is 12 residues. This chain's CDR3 is CASSLRTSVRIF. CDR3 in DNA: TGTGCCAGCAGTTTACGGACTAGCGTCAGGATCTTC.

Points on this clone: At one boundary the junction diverges from the germline segment, which might be a read error. The chain couples TRBV9 to TRBJ2-2, with 7 bases fitting TRBD2. The CDR3 length is 17 residues. CDR1 and CDR2 (germline): SGDLS, YYNGEE. The CDR3 sequence: CASSPGGIACYTVELFF. The CDR3 coding sequence is TGTGCCAGCAGCCCCGGGGGGATAGCTTGTTACACCGTGGAGCTGTTTTTT. Filled out from reference TRBV9 and TRBJ2-2, the complete variable domain reads DSGVTQTPKHLITATGQRVTLRCSPRSGDLSVYWYQQSLDQGLQFLIQYYNGEERAKGNILERFSAQQFPDLHSELNLSSLELGDSALYFCASSPGGIACYTVELFFGEGSRLTVL.

This clone occurred many times. V and J are TRBV7-6 and TRBJ1-1; the D is unclear. Trimming cost V 3 bases and J 5 bases, with 10 bases left between them. The CDR3 spans 13 residues. Per the germline V gene, CDR1 is SGHVS and CDR2 is FNYEAQ. CDR3: CASSFSGRTEAFF. DNA for the CDR3: TGTGCCAGCAGCTTTTCGGGGAGGACTGAAGCTTTCTTT.

Many counts were recorded for this clone. The chain has TRBV5-1 and TRBJ2-4; D may match TRBD1 or TRBD2 (5 bases each). The ends were cut back, 5 bases at V and 0 bases at J, with 6 bases in the middle. The CDR3 is 13 residues long. From germline, CDR1 is SGHRS and CDR2 YFSETQ. CDR3 loop: CASRGTAKNIQYF. CDR3 sequence (DNA): TGCGCCAGCAGGGGGACAGCCAAAAACATTCAGTACTTC.

This clone was counted at least ten times. The CDR3 protein is CASTVNDLYNEQFF. The CDR3 nucleotides are TGTGCCAGCACCGTGAACGACTTATACAATGAGCAGTTCTTC. V usage is TRBV11-2 and J usage is TRBJ2-1, with no clear D. CDR1 SGHAT and CDR2 FQNNGV come from the germline V gene. This CDR3 is built from 14 residues. Trimming stripped 7 bases from V and 4 bases from J, with 14 bases between.

This clone was observed many times. The rearrangement uses TRBV6-1 and TRBJ2-3, with D possibly TRBD1 on 6 matching bases. The CDR3 spans 14 residues. CDR1 MNHNS and CDR2 SASEGT come from the germline V gene. V lost 7 bases to trimming and J lost 0 bases, with 11 bases between them. CDR3 residues: CASNLRGSTDTQYF. The CDR3 nucleotides read TGTGCCAGCAATCTTAGGGGGAGCACAGATACGCAGTATTTT.

This clone was found many times. J is TRBJ1-5 and V is TRBV27; D possibly corresponds to TRBD1 (6 bases). The CDR3 contains 16 residues. The V end was cut by 3 bases, the J end by 1 base, with 13 bases between. Germline CDR1 and CDR2: MNHEY and SMNVEV (reference sequence). The CDR3: CASSLRGSPSNQPQHF. CDR3 sequence (DNA): TGTGCCAGCAGTTTGAGGGGGTCCCCAAGCAATCAGCCCCAGCATTTT.

On this clone: Because it lacks the conserved phenylalanine or tryptophan at the end, this CDR3 is likely a read error. J is TRBJ1-3 and V is TRBV5-1; D is uncertain. The CDR3 is made up of 15 amino acids. Germline V gene sequence: CDR1 SGHRS, CDR2 YFSETQ. V was clipped by 4 bases and J by 1 base, with 12 bases between them. The CDR3 sequence is CASSPRGGSGNTIYL. The CDR3 DNA is TGCGCCAGCAGCCCCCGGGGAGGGTCTGGAAACACCATATATCTT.

J is TRBJ2-7 and V is TRBV30; the D is unclear. V dropped 3 bases and J dropped 6 bases, with 12 bases sitting between them. Germline V lookup: CDR1 GTSNPN, CDR2 SVGIG (reference sequence). The CDR3 is 12 amino acids. The CDR3 loop reads CAWRKGLSEQYF. The CDR3 DNA reads TGTGCCTGGAGAAAGGGTCTGAGCGAGCAGTACTTC.

This clone was detected a few times. The same CDR3 is also encoded by other DNA sequences in this sample. The chain uses TRBV24-1 and TRBJ1-5, with a possible D match to TRBD1 (5 bases). The germline CDR1 and CDR2 sequences are KGHDR and SFDVKD. V lost 4 bases and J 2 bases, leaving 11 bases between the germline ends. This CDR3 has 15 amino acids. CDR3: CATSEGRGGNQPQHF. The CDR3 DNA is TGTGCCACCAGTGAGGGGAGAGGGGGCAATCAGCCCCAGCATTTT.

Many counts were recorded for this clone. Other DNA sequences in this specimen translate into the identical CDR3. This chain links TRBV5-4 with TRBJ2-2; 7 bases are shared with TRBD2. Germline V gene data show CDR1 as SGHNT and CDR2 as YYREEE (reference sequence). The ends lost 4 bases at V and 2 bases at J; junction bases unmatched: 2. This CDR3 spans 14 amino acids. The CDR3 protein is CASSRLANTGELFF. CDR3 DNA sequence: TGTGCCAGCAGCCGACTAGCTAACACCGGGGAGCTGTTTTTT.

With respect to this clone: At one end the junction does not follow the germline gene, possibly because of a read error. The chain recombines TRBV20-1 with TRBJ2-1; D not certain. This CDR3 spans 13 amino acids. Germline assignment: CDR1 DFQATT and CDR2 SNEGSKA (reference sequence). For the CDR3, the DNA is TGCAGTGCTAGATACGTCAGCTACAATGAGCAGTTCTTT. Its translation is CSARYVSYNEQFF.

A few counts support this clone. A much larger clone lies a single base off, so this may be a read error. V and J are TRBV7-3 and TRBJ2-1, with D perhaps TRBD1 (5 bases). The V gene lost 3 bases and the J gene lost 10 bases, with 10 bases spanning the gap. The CDR3 contains 12 residues. Germline lookup yields CDR1 SGHTA and CDR2 FQGTGA. CDR3 sequence (DNA): TGTGCCAGCAGCTTGGGGCGTTCCGAGCAGTTCTTC. Its protein product is CASSLGRSEQFF.

In its sample, this clone ranks as medium-sized (0.01 to 0.1%). This rearrangement joins TRBV6-2 or TRBV6-3 to TRBJ1-5, with a weak D call TRBD1 (6 bases). Germline loops: CDR1 MNHEY, CDR2 SVGEGT. The CDR3 is 13 amino acids. Trimming cost V 8 bases and J 4 bases, with 12 bases left between them. CDR3 in DNA: TGTGCCAGCCGGGACACCCATAATCAGCCCCAGCATTTT. Translated: CASRDTHNQPQHF.

This chain uses TRBV6-1 with TRBJ1-2; no clear D. Trimming removed 11 bases at V and 7 bases at J, with 32 bases between. Germline loops: CDR1 MNHNS, CDR2 SASEGT. The CDR3 runs to 17 residues. The chain's CDR3 is CAGYRYPGIPGPCGYTF. The CDR3 bases are TGTGCCGGCTACAGATACCCAGGAATCCCAGGACCTTGTGGCTACACCTTC.

This clone was detected many times. This chain links TRBV25-1 with TRBJ1-6; 7 positions match TRBD1. Germline loops: CDR1 MGHDK, CDR2 SYGVNS. The CDR3 contains 15 residues. Germline trimming cut 3 bases from V and 5 bases from J; bases unmatched to any gene: 4. The CDR3 nucleotides read TGTGCCAGCAGTGAGGGACAGAGAAATAATTCACCCCTCCACTTT. Amino acid sequence: CASSEGQRNNSPLHF.

The chain combines TRBV6-1 with TRBJ2-1, with 14 bases that match TRBD2. With V trimmed by 8 bases and J by 3 bases, 3 bases remained unmatched. Germline loops: CDR1 MNHNS, CDR2 SASEGT. This CDR3 contains 15 residues. The CDR3 loop reads CASGLAGGNYNEQFF. The CDR3 nucleotides read TGTGCCAGCGGACTAGCGGGGGGCAACTACAATGAGCAGTTCTTC.

This clone was observed a few times. Germline and junction disagree at one end, which may indicate a read error. V is TRBV6-1 and J is TRBJ1-1, with 7 bases aligning to TRBD1. The CDR3 has 13 amino acids. Germline CDR1 and CDR2: MNHNS and SASEGT. In DNA form, the CDR3 reads TGTTCCAGCACTCAGGGGGGATACACTGAAGCTTTCTTT. Encoded protein: CSSTQGGYTEAFF.

This clone was counted ten times or more. Distinct nucleotide sequences in the sample also encode this CDR3. V and J are TRBV9 and TRBJ2-1; 9 bases agree with TRBD2. The CDR3 contains 17 residues. Unmatched junction bases numbered 7, after V lost 0 bases and J lost 3 bases. Germline CDR1 is SGDLS and CDR2 is YYNGEE. CDR3 coding DNA: TGTGCCAGCAGCGTAGGGGGGCTAGCGGGGCGCTACAATGAGCAGTTCTTC. This gives the protein CASSVGGLAGRYNEQFF.

The sample holds many counts of this clone. This chain uses TRBV6-2 or TRBV6-3 with TRBJ1-5; 7 positions agree with TRBD1. The CDR3 loop spans 14 amino acids. CDR1 MNHEY and CDR2 SVGEGT come from the germline V gene. J lost 4 bases, V lost 8 bases, and 8 bases had no gene match. In DNA, the CDR3 is TGTGCCAGCGAAGGGGGCGGTCGAAATCAGCCCCAGCATTTT. It specifies CASEGGGRNQPQHF.

This clone was detected only a few times. This rearrangement joins TRBV2 to TRBJ2-7; either TRBD1 or TRBD2 may fit D (5 bases each). The CDR3 has 15 residues. Trimming took off 4 bases at V and 4 bases at J, with 17 bases between the two ends. Germline CDR1 reads SNHLY; CDR2 reads FYNNEI. DNA for the CDR3: TGTGCCAGCAGTGGGAGAGGGGCCTCCACTTACGAGCAGTACTTC. Translation gives CASSGRGASTYEQYF.

This clone is judged medium-sized. V is TRBV27 and J is TRBJ2-2; unclear D gene. Trimming left V 6 bases short and J 0 bases short, with 5 bases between. The CDR3 consists of 13 residues. The germline CDR1 and CDR2 sequences are MNHEY and SMNVEV (reference sequence). The CDR3 loop reads CASRHTNTGELFF. The CDR3 DNA reads TGTGCCAGCAGGCATACGAACACCGGGGAGCTGTTTTTT.

This chain uses TRBV4-1 with TRBJ2-3, with 13 bases aligning to TRBD2. Germline V gives CDR1 MGHRA, CDR2 YSYEKL. This CDR3 contains 18 residues. The ends lost 2 bases at V and 2 bases at J; junction bases unmatched: 7. As DNA, the CDR3 is TGCGCCAGCAGCCAATATACTAGCGGGGGGGGCTCCACAGATACGCAGTATTTT. It translates to CASSQYTSGGGSTDTQYF.

In its sample, this clone was seen many times. The CDR3 region is CAWSTILGRFLGNEQFF. CDR3 bases: TGTGCCTGGAGTACTATTTTAGGGAGGTTCCTGGGCAATGAGCAGTTCTTC. This chain connects TRBV30 to TRBJ2-1; perhaps TRBD2 as D (6 bases). Trimming pared 2 bases from V and 6 bases from J, leaving 23 bases between. The CDR3 covers 17 residues. The germline V gene encodes CDR1 GTSNPN and CDR2 SVGIG (reference sequence).